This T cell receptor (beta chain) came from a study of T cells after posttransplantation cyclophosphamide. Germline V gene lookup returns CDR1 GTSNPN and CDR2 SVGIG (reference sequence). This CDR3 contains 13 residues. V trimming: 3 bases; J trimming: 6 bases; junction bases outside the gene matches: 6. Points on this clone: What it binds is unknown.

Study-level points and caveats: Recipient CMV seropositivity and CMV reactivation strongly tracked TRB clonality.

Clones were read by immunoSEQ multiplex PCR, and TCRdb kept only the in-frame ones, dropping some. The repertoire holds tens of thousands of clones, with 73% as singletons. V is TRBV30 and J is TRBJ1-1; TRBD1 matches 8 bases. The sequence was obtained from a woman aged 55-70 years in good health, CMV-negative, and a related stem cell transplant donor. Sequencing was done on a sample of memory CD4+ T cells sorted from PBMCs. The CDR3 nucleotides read TGTGCCTGGAGAGTTCAGGGGGCGGCTGAAGCTTTCTTT. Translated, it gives CAWRVQGAAEAFF.